The 5 T cell receptor beta chains in this list originate from one sample, sequenced in a study of CD8 T cells in ankylosing spondylitis (dated 2017 in TCRdb). No cognate antigen is known for these TCRs. The library came from 5' RACE. The reads were generated on an Illumina HiSeq 2500. Starting from the raw public reads, TCRdb applied fastp trimming at Q25, assembled clones with MiXCR and retained in-frame beta chains. Rows with one shared CDR3 protein collapse into an entry with the most common genes and DNA. The sample table holds roughly 300,000 distinct CDR3 sequences, of which around 8% were seen once. Roughly 15% of the sample rests with the top ten. General conclusions and limits of the study: A TCR beta motif of several highly homologous amino acid variants appeared characteristic of blood from ankylosing spondylitis patients.

The sample taken for sequencing was blood, either unsorted or a sorted T cell fraction (not recorded which). These receptors were taken from a male donor with ankylosing spondylitis.

V is TRBV29-1 and J is TRBJ2-5; D assignment may be TRBD1 or TRBD2 (5 bases each). Trimming stripped 8 bases from V and 4 bases from J, with 26 bases between. CDR1 SQVTM and CDR2 ANQGSEA come from the germline V gene. The CDR3 totals 16 residues. The CDR3 DNA reads TGCAGCCCTCACTCAGGGCCCCCGGGATTTGGAGAGACCCAGTACTTC. Translated, it gives CSPHSGPPGFGETQYF.

The chain combines TRBV4-1 with TRBJ2-5; 10 bases fit TRBD1. Looked up from germline, CDR1 is MGHRA and CDR2 is YSYEKL. V trimming: 5 bases; J trimming: 1 base; junction bases outside the gene matches: 4. This CDR3 comprises 15 residues. The CDR3 DNA is TGCGCCAGCAGCGACCGGGACAGGGGCCAAGAGACCCAGTACTTC. The encoded protein is CASSDRDRGQETQYF.

This clonotype was detected only once. CDR3 nucleotide sequence: TGTGCCAGCAGCAGGGACGGTCCTGTCACCGGGGAGCTGTTTTTT. This gives the protein CASSRDGPVTGELFF. This rearrangement joins TRBV7-9 to TRBJ2-2; D is tentatively TRBD1 or TRBD2 (5 bases each). This CDR3 is 15 amino acids long. Germline values: CDR1 SEHNR, CDR2 FQNEAQ (reference sequence). V shed 5 bases and J shed 4 bases, with 14 bases lying between them.

This clonotype appeared a few times. The chain couples TRBV4-3 to TRBJ2-1, with D possibly being TRBD2 (5 bases). V lost 2 bases and J 6 bases, leaving 11 bases between the germline ends. Germline values: CDR1 LGHNA, CDR2 YSLEER. This CDR3 has 14 amino acids. The CDR3 DNA reads as TGCGCCAGCAGCCAATCTGGGCTAGCCAATGAGCAGTTCTTC. As protein: CASSQSGLANEQFF.

The V call is TRBV12-5, the J call TRBJ2-1; 7 positions match TRBD1. Germline CDR1 reads LGHNT; CDR2 reads FRNRAP. The trim removed 5 bases at V and 8 bases at J, leaving 3 bases unmatched. The CDR3 has 12 residues. The CDR3 here is CASGVDRDEQFF. CDR3 coding DNA: TGTGCTAGTGGTGTCGACAGGGATGAGCAGTTCTTC.